A selection of T cell receptor beta chains follows, all from one sample in a study of blood T cell repertoires in COVID-19. This table comes from immunoSEQ multiplex PCR, and its TCRdb copy is limited to in-frame clones, with some not included. The table has 89,000 or so clones, 85% seen once. The sequenced sample was peripheral blood. The receptors stem from an elderly man with acute or convalescent COVID-19. CDR3s include the opening cysteine and the closing phenylalanine or tryptophan. The order of the fields is clone size, V gene, J gene, D gene, CDR3 length, CDR3 DNA, CDR3 protein. D genes are given only for firm matches. Only some rows state a clone size, as once, few, many or a class for expanded clones.

clone size: NA
V gene: TRBV2
J gene: TRBJ1-2
D gene: TRBD1
CDR3 length: 13
CDR3 DNA: TGTGCCAGCAGTGGACAGGGGAACTATGGCTACACCTTC
CDR3 protein: CASSGQGNYGYTF

clone size: NA
V gene: TRBV23-1
J gene: TRBJ2-5
D gene: NA
CDR3 length: 15
CDR3 DNA: TGCGCCAGCAGTCACCGTACTAGGTACCAAGAGACCCAGTACTTC
CDR3 protein: CASSHRTRYQETQYF

clone size: NA
V gene: TRBV30
J gene: TRBJ1-5
D gene: NA
CDR3 length: 14
CDR3 DNA: TGTGCCTGGGGCAGCGGTAATAGCAATCAGCCCCAGCATTTT
CDR3 protein: CAWGSGNSNQPQHF

clone size: NA
V gene: TRBV5-1
J gene: TRBJ2-7
D gene: NA
CDR3 length: 15
CDR3 DNA: TGCGCCAGCAGCTTGGTGGGAGGCACGGGCTACGAGCAGTACTTC
CDR3 protein: CASSLVGGTGYEQYF

clone size: NA
V gene: TRBV18
J gene: TRBJ2-3
D gene: NA
CDR3 length: 15
CDR3 DNA: TGTGCCAGCTCACCTGGACAAGGCCTCACAGATACGCAGTATTTT
CDR3 protein: CASSPGQGLTDTQYF

clone size: NA
V gene: TRBV7-2
J gene: TRBJ2-2
D gene: TRBD2
CDR3 length: 15
CDR3 DNA: TGTGCCAGCAGCGTTTCGGGAGCGGGGACCGGGGAGCTGTTTTTT
CDR3 protein: CASSVSGAGTGELFF

clone size: NA
V gene: TRBV3-1/TRBV3-2
J gene: TRBJ2-5
D gene: NA
CDR3 length: 15
CDR3 DNA: TGTGCCAGCAGCCAAGGAAGGGGCGCCGGAGAGACCCAGTACTTC
CDR3 protein: CASSQGRGAGETQYF

clone size: NA
V gene: TRBV7-9
J gene: TRBJ2-7
D gene: TRBD2
CDR3 length: 17
CDR3 DNA: TGTGCCAGCACCATTCTAGCGGGAGATAAATCCTTAAACGAGCAGTACTTC
CDR3 protein: CASTILAGDKSLNEQYF

clone size: NA
V gene: TRBV28
J gene: TRBJ2-5
D gene: TRBD2
CDR3 length: 15
CDR3 DNA: TGTGCCAGCAGTTTAGCGGGAGTAGGTTTGGAGACCCAGTACTTC
CDR3 protein: CASSLAGVGLETQYF

clone size: NA
V gene: TRBV19
J gene: TRBJ2-7
D gene: TRBD2
CDR3 length: 16
CDR3 DNA: TGTGCCAGTAGTATAGATTCTAGCGGTAGCTCCTACGAGCAGTACTTC
CDR3 protein: CASSIDSSGSSYEQYF

clone size: NA
V gene: TRBV28
J gene: TRBJ1-2
D gene: NA
CDR3 length: 15
CDR3 DNA: TGTGCCAGCAGTCATACCGGTGGACAGAACTATGGCTACACCTTC
CDR3 protein: CASSHTGGQNYGYTF

clone size: NA
V gene: TRBV19
J gene: TRBJ2-5
D gene: NA
CDR3 length: 15
CDR3 DNA: TGTGCCACCTGGGGGTGGCACAGGGCAGAAGAGACCCAGTACTTC
CDR3 protein: CATWGWHRAEETQYF

clone size: NA
V gene: TRBV3-1/TRBV3-2
J gene: TRBJ1-4
D gene: NA
CDR3 length: 13
CDR3 DNA: TGTGCCAGCAGCCAACACTCTAATGAAAAACTGTTTTTT
CDR3 protein: CASSQHSNEKLFF

clone size: NA
V gene: TRBV9
J gene: TRBJ2-1
D gene: TRBD2
CDR3 length: 15
CDR3 DNA: TGTGCCAGCAGCGTCGGACTAGCGGTAGGAAATGAGCAGTTCTTC
CDR3 protein: CASSVGLAVGNEQFF

clone size: NA
V gene: TRBV5-4
J gene: TRBJ2-3
D gene: TRBD2
CDR3 length: 18
CDR3 DNA: TGTGCCAGCAGCGTGGGACTAGCGGGAGTCTATAGTACAGATACGCAGTATTTT
CDR3 protein: CASSVGLAGVYSTDTQYF

clone size: NA
V gene: TRBV6-6
J gene: TRBJ2-7
D gene: TRBD2
CDR3 length: 17
CDR3 DNA: TGTGCCAGCAGTCGTGGGACTAGCGGGACCGCCTCCTACGAGCAGTACTTC
CDR3 protein: CASSRGTSGTASYEQYF

clone size: NA
V gene: TRBV5-1
J gene: TRBJ1-5
D gene: TRBD1
CDR3 length: 14
CDR3 DNA: TGCGCCAGCAGCTTGGGACAGGGTAATGAGCCCCAGCATTTT
CDR3 protein: CASSLGQGNEPQHF

clone size: NA
V gene: TRBV6-5
J gene: TRBJ1-1
D gene: TRBD1
CDR3 length: 14
CDR3 DNA: TGTGCCAGCAGGAGAGCAGGGGGGAACACTGAAGCTTTCTTT
CDR3 protein: CASRRAGGNTEAFF

clone size: NA
V gene: TRBV28
J gene: TRBJ2-7
D gene: TRBD1
CDR3 length: 17
CDR3 DNA: TGTGCCAGCAGTTCCCTCCTATCGCCAAGGACAGGTACAAAGCAGTACTTC
CDR3 protein: CASSSLLSPRTGTKQYF

clone size: many
V gene: TRBV7-2
J gene: TRBJ2-4
D gene: TRBD2
CDR3 length: 15
CDR3 DNA: TGTGCCAGCAGTCTTCCAACTAGCGGGAGTGACATTCAGTACTTC
CDR3 protein: CASSLPTSGSDIQYF

clone size: NA
V gene: TRBV5-4
J gene: TRBJ1-1
D gene: NA
CDR3 length: 15
CDR3 DNA: TGTGCCAGCAGCTTGGCAAAAGGGGTTAACACTGAAGCTTTCTTT
CDR3 protein: CASSLAKGVNTEAFF

clone size: many
V gene: TRBV6-5
J gene: TRBJ1-1
D gene: TRBD1
CDR3 length: 15
CDR3 DNA: TGTGCCAGCAGACGGGACAGGGTGACGGACACTGAAGCTTTCTTT
CDR3 protein: CASRRDRVTDTEAFF